This note documents a single TCR beta chain sequence. Antigen specificity is unknown. This record comes from a study of PD-1 blockade in classical Hodgkin lymphoma. Study-level findings and limits: Complete responders entered with baseline diversity on par with newly diagnosed patients, the results showed.

Assay: immunoSEQ multiplex PCR; the TCRdb copy retains only in-frame clones and omits some. Seen here are about 96,000 clones, 93% observed once, and the top ten hold roughly 1.9%. Time point meaning: cycle 4 day 1 (C4D1), after more than five weeks of nivolumab. There was relapse after autologous stem cell transplantation in every patient, and there was variation in brentuximab vedotin exposure. Sequences were derived from peripheral blood mononuclear cells (PBMCs), sampled before the fourth cycle of nivolumab. The clonotype comes from a human donor with classical Hodgkin lymphoma.

Written as DNA, the CDR3 is TGCGCCAGCAGCTTGGCTAGCGGGAGGAGTGAGGAGACCCAGTACTTC. This encodes CASSLASGRSEETQYF. The chain joins TRBV5-1 to TRBJ2-5, with 11 bases identical to TRBD2. V lost 0 bases to trimming and J lost 5 bases; unmatched junction nucleotides: 6. Germline-derived CDR1 and CDR2 are SGHRS and YFSETQ. The CDR3 extends over 16 amino acids.